The 6 T cell receptor beta chains below come from one sample, sequenced in a study of cytomegalovirus exposure and HLA in healthy donors. PCR was performed using 60 Vbeta and 13 Jbeta primers. The protocol was immunoSEQ multiplex PCR, while the TCRdb copy is restricted to in-frame clones and leaves out a portion. Of roughly 170,000 clones in the sample, roughly 84% were seen once. Sequenced input: PBMCs. Receptors originate from a young man in good health and CMV-seronegative.

The J gene is TRBJ2-6, the V gene TRBV27, with D possibly TRBD2 on 6 matching bases. CDR1 MNHEY and CDR2 SMNVEV come from the germline V gene (reference sequence). Trimming removed 3 bases from V and 2 bases from J, with 14 bases in between. The CDR3 runs 17 residues. The chain's CDR3 is CASSFGPRGAGANVLTF. CDR3 bases: TGTGCCAGCAGTTTCGGTCCGCGGGGAGCTGGGGCCAACGTCCTGACTTTC.

The V and J genes are TRBV7-9 and TRBJ2-2, with TRBD1 identical over 7 bases. Germline V gene lookup returns CDR1 SEHNR and CDR2 FQNEAQ (reference sequence). V lost 0 bases to trimming and J lost 4 bases; unmatched junction nucleotides: 2. There are 15 residues in the CDR3. The CDR3 here is CASSLAQGRTGELFF. The DNA for the CDR3 is TGTGCCAGCAGCTTAGCACAGGGGCGCACCGGGGAGCTGTTTTTT.

The V and J genes are TRBV7-2 and TRBJ1-2; perhaps TRBD1 as D (6 bases). Germline V gives CDR1 SGHTA, CDR2 FQGNSA. The CDR3 is 14 amino acids. Between the trimmed V and J ends, which lost 5 bases and 2 bases, there was a span of 12 bases. Here the CDR3 reads CASSPRGRNYGYTF. The CDR3, as DNA: TGTGCCAGCAGCCCCAGGGGCCGCAACTATGGCTACACCTTC. The variable domain in full, completed from reference TRBV7-2 and TRBJ1-2, reads GAGVSQSPSNKVTEKGKDVELRCDPISGHTALYWYRQSLGQGLEFLIYFQGNSAPDKSGLPSDRFSAERTGGSVSTLTIQRTQQEDSAVYLCASSPRGRNYGYTFGSGTRLTVV.

This clone was recorded only once. The V call is TRBV19, the J call TRBJ1-3; D not resolved. V lost 8 bases and J 0 bases, leaving 11 bases between the germline ends. CDR3 size: 14 residues. The germline V gene encodes CDR1 LNHDA and CDR2 SQIVND (reference sequence). CDR3 DNA: TGTGCCAGTTGCCCCGAACTCTCTGGAAACACCATATATTTT. This gives the protein CASCPELSGNTIYF.

The J gene is TRBJ1-5, the V gene TRBV5-1, with a possible D match to TRBD1 (6 bases). Between the trimmed V and J ends, which lost 4 bases and 4 bases, there was a span of 12 bases. The CDR3 length is 14 residues. CDR1 and CDR2 from the germline V gene are SGHRS and YFSETQ. The CDR3 is CASSPTGNNQPQHF. The CDR3 DNA is TGCGCCAGCAGCCCGACAGGAAATAATCAGCCCCAGCATTTT. The entire variable domain, with the rest obtained from reference TRBV5-1 and TRBJ1-5, is as follows: KAGVTQTPRYLIKTRGQQVTLSCSPISGHRSVSWYQQTPGQGLQFLFEYFSETQRNKGNFPGRFSGRQFSNSRSEMNVSTLELGDSALYLCASSPTGNNQPQHFGDGTRLSIL.

The chain couples TRBV9 to TRBJ1-3; TRBD1 is a possible D gene (6 bases). CDR1 is SGDLS and CDR2 is YYNGEE in the germline V gene. The CDR3 length is 18 residues. The V and J ends lost 0 bases and 4 bases respectively, with 20 bases between them. In nucleotides, the CDR3 is TGTGCCAGCAGCGTAGCCCCGGTTCAGGGGCTAAGAGGAAACACCATATATTTT. Encoded protein: CASSVAPVQGLRGNTIYF.